This T cell receptor (beta chain) came from a study of T cell responses to AZD1222 COVID-19 vaccine (dated by TCRdb to the early 2020s). About the investigation overall: A total of just over 230 trial participants underwent TCR sequencing, of whom nearly 210 had received two doses of AZD1222 and approximately 25 had received two doses of the MenACWY control vaccine. Enrollment into the trials was organized by age into subgroups of 18-55, 56-69 and 70-plus years, and those subgroups contained roughly 140, 27 and 60 TCR-sequenced participants, respectively.

The CDR3 regions of human TCRbeta chains were subjected to immunosequencing. On the study's bioinformatics: TCRs in the repertoires were compared against a reference library of SARS-CoV-2-specific TCRs that had been generated with the MIRA antigen-specificity platform. Breadth meant the fraction of unique TCRs that were SARS-CoV-2-associated, whereas depth meant the fraction of total T cells that were SARS-CoV-2-associated. Using the MIRA data, every spike-specific TCR was mapped to the spike region that the TCR reacted to and assigned to either a CD4 or a CD8 class. Log10-transformed breadth and depth values were compared by one-way ANOVA with Sidak's multiple comparisons tests. This immuneACCESS table, as held by TCRdb, lists in-frame sequences with V and J called but not all clones. Of the missing ones, under half trace to an unresolved V gene in checked studies; the others have no known cause. The V and J calls and clone size were taken over from that table, and D and trimming were inferred from the DNA. The sample contains roughly 120,000 clones, roughly 93% of them found a single time. In total, the top ten clones hold around 1.5% of the sample.

Concerning this clone: It has no known antigen specificity. Within one base of it there is no much larger clone, and no base qualities were kept.

V is clipped by 2 bases and J by 12 bases, and the sequence between their germline boundaries is 10 bases long. The germline V gene gives CDR1 as MDHEN and CDR2 as SYDVKM. Reading from cysteine to phenylalanine, the CDR3 counts 11 amino acids. The sequence is cut down to CDR3 DNA, 33 bases in frame from base 1. According to the study, the label for this sample's time point signals: about 28 days (+/-7) after the second vaccine dose. AZD1222 recipients with second doses at about 4 weeks or about 12 weeks were pooled, because spike-specific TCR depth and breadth did not differ between schedules. Vaccinee samples came from UK trials COV001 and COV002, including a single-blind randomized controlled phase 2/3 trial of AZD1222 (ChAdOx1 nCoV-19) in healthy adults. For TCRbeta chain sequencing, PBMC samples from trial participants were taken at day 0 and at day 28 after the second dose. The full study reports these points: The 56-69-year group was small, and its depth increase did not reach significance, likely because of low power. No day 14 peak-response samples were available, so repertoires were characterized only after the peak T cell response. Nearly half of unique spike-specific TCRs reportedly recognized epitopes outside regions mutated in the B.1.351 and B.1.1.7 variants. The whole spike protein was spanned by vaccine-associated CD4 TCRs, and dominant responses were seen in regions 160-218 and 743-854. After two AZD1222 doses, both the breadth and the depth of spike-specific TCRs were significantly higher than at day 0 and than in MenACWY recipients. Participants were mostly white British and included more females than males, and it was suggested by the authors that clonal diversity may have been underestimated. Only five to seven AZD1222 recipients were SARS-CoV-2 seropositive at baseline, limiting conclusions about previously exposed vaccinees.

The chain links TRBV28 with TRBJ1-1; a confident D gene designation cannot be given. The starting material was peripheral blood, obtained 28 days after the second AZD1222 dose. This sequence originates from an adult who received the AZD1222 COVID-19 vaccine. The CDR3 is CASSLGGVTFF. The sequenced DNA: TGTGCCAGCAGTTTAGGTGGGGTGACTTTCTTT.